A selection of T cell receptor beta chains follows, all from one sample in a study of blood T cell repertoires in COVID-19. Assay used: immunoSEQ multiplex PCR; TCRdb lists only in-frame clones, some missing. The repertoire holds tens of thousands of clones, with over 80% as singletons. The source material was peripheral blood. Source of these receptors: a woman aged 45-65 years in a cohort sampled during active COVID-19. CDR3s include the opening cysteine and the closing phenylalanine or tryptophan. A D gene is named only where the DNA matches it firmly. Not all rows give a size; the values are once, few, many and, for expanded clones, a class.

CDR3aa,CDR3nt,j_gene,abundance,d_gene,v_gene
CAWSPGSTSNQPQHF,TGTGCCTGGAGCCCTGGCTCAACTAGCAATCAGCCCCAGCATTTT,TRBJ1-5,NA,NA,TRBV30
CATSDRTGIGNQPQHF,TGTGCCACCAGTGATCGGACAGGGATAGGCAATCAGCCCCAGCATTTT,TRBJ1-5,NA,TRBD1,TRBV24-1
CASGQRQQPNTEAFF,TGCGCCAGCGGACAAAGACAGCAGCCGAACACTGAAGCTTTCTTT,TRBJ1-1,NA,NA,TRBV5-1
CAISESAYEQYF,TGTGCCATCAGTGAAAGCGCCTACGAGCAGTACTTC,TRBJ2-7,NA,NA,TRBV10-3
CASSRNSNEKLFF,TGTGCCAGCAGCCGGAACAGCAATGAAAAACTGTTTTTT,TRBJ1-4,NA,NA,TRBV4-2
CASRDSNGMNTEAFF,TGCGCCAGCAGGGACAGTAATGGGATGAACACTGAAGCTTTCTTT,TRBJ1-1,NA,NA,TRBV5-1
CASSYTPPISGANVLTF,TGTGCCAGCAGTTACACCCCACCAATCTCTGGGGCCAACGTCCTGACTTTC,TRBJ2-6,NA,NA,TRBV27
CASSRGTSGNQETQYF,TGTGCCAGCAGCCGCGGGACTAGCGGGAACCAAGAGACCCAGTACTTC,TRBJ2-5,NA,TRBD2,TRBV7-8
CASSPGTAGYPGYTF,TGTGCCAGCAGCCCCGGGACAGCCGGATACCCTGGCTACACCTTC,TRBJ1-2,NA,TRBD1,TRBV7-2
CASSPRSGGAGEAFF,TGTGCCAGCAGCCCAAGATCGGGGGGCGCAGGTGAAGCTTTCTTT,TRBJ1-1,NA,NA,TRBV11-1
CATSDHGGGPYEQYF,TGTGCCACCAGTGATCACGGGGGGGGCCCCTACGAGCAGTACTTC,TRBJ2-7,NA,TRBD2,TRBV24-1
CAISRTVYEQYF,TGTGCCATCAGCCGGACAGTGTACGAGCAGTACTTC,TRBJ2-7,NA,NA,TRBV10-3
CASSHLAGAADTQYF,TGTGCCAGCAGCCACCTAGCGGGGGCGGCGGATACGCAGTATTTT,TRBJ2-3,NA,TRBD2,TRBV3-1/TRBV3-2
CASRDRDRGYEKLFF,TGTGCCAGCAGGGACCGGGACAGGGGATATGAAAAACTGTTTTTT,TRBJ1-4,NA,TRBD1,TRBV6-5
CASTPGGISGNTIYF,TGTGCCAGCACTCCGGGGGGGATCTCTGGAAACACCATATATTTT,TRBJ1-3,NA,NA,TRBV6-5
CASSVGTSGGTDTQYF,TGTGCCAGCAGCGTAGGGACTAGCGGGGGCACAGATACGCAGTATTTT,TRBJ2-3,NA,TRBD2,TRBV9
CASSQLTTVPSPLHF,TGCGCCAGCAGCCAACTAACCACAGTTCCTTCACCCCTCCACTTT,TRBJ1-6,NA,NA,TRBV4-1
CASSPSVAGANQPQHF,TGTGCCAGCTCACCGTCTGTGGCAGGGGCTAATCAGCCCCAGCATTTT,TRBJ1-5,NA,NA,TRBV18
CASRVSTRLNTEAFF,TGTGCCAGTCGCGTTTCGACAAGACTGAACACTGAAGCTTTCTTT,TRBJ1-1,few,NA,TRBV28
CASSLARGYEAEAFF,TGTGCCAGCAGCTTAGCGCGGGGGTACGAGGCTGAAGCTTTCTTT,TRBJ1-1,NA,NA,TRBV7-8
CASSRGQRNSPLHF,TGCGCCAGCAGCCGGGGACAGCGAAATTCACCCCTCCACTTT,TRBJ1-6,NA,TRBD1,TRBV4-1
CATSDLEGVNEQFF,TGTGCCACCAGTGATTTGGAGGGCGTCAATGAGCAGTTCTTC,TRBJ2-1,NA,NA,TRBV24-1
CASSYSQGARSYTF,TGTGCCAGCAGTTACTCACAGGGGGCTCGAAGCTACACCTTC,TRBJ1-2,NA,TRBD1,TRBV6-5
CASLDPIRRETQYF,TGTGCCAGCCTAGACCCAATAAGGCGGGAGACCCAGTACTTC,TRBJ2-5,NA,NA,TRBV6-5
CASSPPGQGGGYTF,TGTGCCAGCTCACCACCCGGGCAGGGTGGCGGCTACACCTTC,TRBJ1-2,NA,NA,TRBV18
CASTDRNTEAFF,TGTGCCAGCACGGACAGGAACACTGAAGCTTTCTTT,TRBJ1-1,NA,NA,TRBV7-9
CASSQEIQGSHNQPQHF,TGTGCCAGCAGCCAAGAAATACAGGGATCCCACAATCAGCCCCAGCATTTT,TRBJ1-5,NA,NA,TRBV14
CASILDRGRETQYF,TGTGCCAGCATCTTAGACAGGGGGCGGGAGACCCAGTACTTC,TRBJ2-5,NA,TRBD1,TRBV6-5
CASSRTVSGYTF,TGTGCCAGTAGTCGGACTGTGAGCGGCTACACCTTC,TRBJ1-2,NA,NA,TRBV19
CAISESMDIQETQYF,TGTGCCATCAGTGAGAGTATGGACATCCAAGAGACCCAGTACTTC,TRBJ2-5,NA,NA,TRBV10-3
CASSEALGTIDEQYF,TGTGCCAGCAGTGAAGCTCTGGGGACAATTGACGAGCAGTACTTC,TRBJ2-7,NA,NA,TRBV6-1
CASSLEAGPNEQFF,TGTGCTAGCAGCCTAGAGGCAGGGCCGAATGAGCAGTTCTTC,TRBJ2-1,NA,NA,TRBV7-7
CASMLIFDRSSGNTIYF,TGTGCCAGTATGTTAATATTCGACAGATCCTCTGGAAACACCATATATTTT,TRBJ1-3,once,NA,TRBV19
CASSEGAGAPGTEAFF,TGTGCCAGCAGTGAAGGAGCAGGGGCCCCGGGGACTGAAGCTTTCTTT,TRBJ1-1,NA,NA,TRBV6-1
CASSIGQRNEQFF,TGTGCCAGCAGCATCGGACAGAGGAATGAGCAGTTCTTC,TRBJ2-1,NA,NA,TRBV5-4
CASSGLKGTSPSYEQYF,TGTGCCAGCAGTGGGTTGAAAGGTACTAGCCCGTCCTACGAGCAGTACTTC,TRBJ2-7,once,NA,TRBV6-1